Presented here are 19 T cell receptor beta chains from one specimen sequenced in a study of blood T cell repertoires in COVID-19. This table comes from immunoSEQ multiplex PCR, and its TCRdb copy is limited to in-frame clones, with some not included. The table includes around 100,000 clones, 85% to 90% detected once. Sequencing was performed on peripheral blood. These receptors all stem from a woman of 80 years or more with acute or convalescent COVID-19.

The rearrangement joins TRBV28 to TRBJ1-5; D is unresolved. Germline loops: CDR1 MDHEN, CDR2 SYDVKM. The CDR3 is 13 amino acids. V was clipped by 11 bases and J by 8 bases, with 19 bases between them. CDR3 region: CAGRSSGSEPQHF. The DNA for the CDR3 is TGTGCCGGAAGGAGTAGTGGGAGTGAGCCCCAGCATTTT.

This rearrangement joins TRBV6-5 to TRBJ1-3; no clear D. The ends were cut back, 8 bases at V and 1 base at J, with 9 bases in the middle. Looked up from germline, CDR1 is MNHEY and CDR2 is SVGAGI. The CDR3 covers 13 residues. CDR3 coding DNA: TGTGCCAGCTTGGAGATATCTGGAAACACCATATATTTT. Protein: CASLEISGNTIYF.

V is TRBV2 and J is TRBJ2-5; 7 bases map to TRBD2. The V gene end was trimmed by 2 bases and the J gene end by 4 bases; junction bases not matched to a gene: 7. CDR3 length: 15 residues. CDR1 SNHLY and CDR2 FYNNEI come from the germline V gene. The CDR3 region has the DNA TGTGCCAGCAGTGAATTGGGGGGGGTGAGAGAGACCCAGTACTTC. Its translation: CASSELGGVRETQYF.

This chain uses TRBV10-3 with TRBJ1-2; D may be TRBD1 (5 bases). The germline V gene has CDR1 ENHRY and CDR2 SYGVKD. Trimming stripped 0 bases from V and 2 bases from J, with 7 bases between. The CDR3 runs to 14 residues. The CDR3 DNA is TGTGCCATCAGTGAGTCCCGACAGAACTATGGCTACACCTTC. It is translated as CAISESRQNYGYTF.

The chain has TRBV10-2 and TRBJ1-1, with 7 nucleotides matching TRBD1. The CDR3 covers 14 residues. Unmatched junction bases numbered 7, after V lost 4 bases and J lost 5 bases. Germline V gives CDR1 WSHSY, CDR2 SAAADI. CDR3: CASSVRQGLTEAFF. Here the CDR3 DNA reads TGCGCCAGCAGTGTGAGACAGGGTTTGACTGAAGCTTTCTTT.

This sequence joins TRBV29-1 and TRBJ2-7; 7 bases match TRBD1. Per the germline V gene, CDR1 is SQVTM and CDR2 is ANQGSEA. V shed 5 bases and J 2 bases; nucleotides not matched to a gene: 9. This CDR3 region has 14 residues. The CDR3 is CSVSQGMATYEQYF. DNA for the CDR3: TGCAGCGTTTCACAGGGGATGGCGACCTACGAGCAGTACTTC.

The CDR3 nucleotides read TGTGCCACCAGTGATTTGCGCGGCGGCGGTAGCAATCAGCCCCAGCATTTT. This sequence encodes CATSDLRGGGSNQPQHF. The V and J genes are TRBV24-1 and TRBJ1-5, with D hard to call. Per the germline V gene, CDR1 is KGHDR and CDR2 is SFDVKD. Trimming shortened V by 0 bases and J by 0 bases, and 11 bases separated the two germline ends. This CDR3 has 17 amino acids.

The V and J genes are TRBV30 and TRBJ2-7, with D perhaps TRBD1 (6 bases). V lost 0 bases and J lost 6, with 21 bases in between. The CDR3 has 16 amino acids. CDR1 is GTSNPN and CDR2 is SVGIG in the germline V gene (reference sequence). DNA for the CDR3: TGTGCCTGGAGTGTATTTTGGGCAGGGGCTAAGTTCGAGCAGTACTTC. Amino acid sequence: CAWSVFWAGAKFEQYF.

The chain joins TRBV5-1 to TRBJ1-2, with D possibly TRBD1 on 5 matching bases. V was cut by 0 bases and J by 3 bases, with 9 bases left in between. The CDR3 covers 14 residues. Germline V lookup: CDR1 SGHRS, CDR2 YFSETQ. CDR3 amino acids: CASSLDRIDYGYTF. DNA of the CDR3: TGCGCCAGCAGCTTGGACAGGATCGACTATGGCTACACCTTC.

This chain uses TRBV5-1 with TRBJ2-5; D is possibly TRBD2 (6 bases). Germline V lookup: CDR1 SGHRS, CDR2 YFSETQ. V was cut by 2 bases and J by 1 base, with 9 bases left in between. The CDR3 totals 14 residues. CDR3 nucleotide sequence: TGCGCCAGCAGCTTCGGGGGTCCCCAAGAGACCCAGTACTTC. It translates to CASSFGGPQETQYF.

The J gene is TRBJ1-1, the V gene TRBV11-2, with D unclear. CDR1 is SGHAT, CDR2 FQNNGV, per germline. The CDR3 is made up of 14 amino acids. The V and J ends lost 3 bases and 1 base respectively, with 9 bases between them. CDR3 region: CASSFPPENTEAFF. CDR3 bases: TGTGCCAGCAGCTTCCCACCAGAGAACACTGAAGCTTTCTTT.

V gene TRBV11-3 combines with J gene TRBJ2-2; TRBD2 might be the D (5 bases). CDR3 size: 16 residues. Per the germline V gene, CDR1 is SGHNT and CDR2 is YENEEA. Between the trimmed V and J ends, which lost 0 bases and 2 bases, there was a span of 10 bases. Written as DNA, the CDR3 is TGTGCCAGCAGCTTAGATCCCCGGGGTAACACCGGGGAGCTGTTTTTT. It codes for CASSLDPRGNTGELFF.

The J gene is TRBJ2-7, the V gene TRBV18; the match to TRBD1 covers 7 bases. The V segment lost 3 bases and the J segment 3 bases; nucleotides outside the gene matches: 5. Germline values: CDR1 KGHSH, CDR2 LQKENI. CDR3 length: 14 residues. The DNA of the CDR3 is TGTGCCAGCTCACCCTGGCCAGGGGGCTACGAGCAGTACTTC. Translating it yields CASSPWPGGYEQYF. The full variable domain, in which reference TRBV18 and TRBJ2-7 provide the parts outside the CDR3, is NAGVMQNPRHLVRRRGQEARLRCSPMKGHSHVYWYRQLPEEGLKFMVYLQKENIIDESGMPKERFSAEFPKEGPSILRIQQVVRGDSAAYFCASSPWPGGYEQYFGPGTRLTVT.

The chain joins TRBV6-5 to TRBJ1-5; D is uncertain. Per germline, CDR1 MNHEY and CDR2 SVGAGI. Trimming removed 2 bases from V and 3 bases from J, with 8 bases in between. The CDR3 spans 14 residues. DNA for the CDR3: TGTGCCAGCAGTTACCAGGCTTTCAATCAGCCCCAGCATTTT. Amino acids: CASSYQAFNQPQHF.

This rearrangement joins TRBV7-9 to TRBJ2-1; TRBD2 might be the D (5 bases). The germline CDR1 and CDR2 sequences are SEHNR and FQNEAQ (reference sequence). V dropped 3 bases and J dropped 2 bases, with 11 bases sitting between them. The CDR3 loop spans 15 amino acids. DNA of the CDR3: TGTGCCAGCAGCTTGGGCATCGGGACCTACAATGAGCAGTTCTTC. Translated, it gives CASSLGIGTYNEQFF.

The chain has TRBV5-6 and TRBJ2-3; D ambiguous. V lost 4 bases to trimming and J lost 0 bases, with 9 bases between them. CDR1 and CDR2 (germline): SGHDT, YYEEEE. CDR3 length: 14 residues. The CDR3 DNA is TGTGCCAGCAGCCAACGGTTGAGCACAGATACGCAGTATTTT. Translating gives CASSQRLSTDTQYF.

The chain is built from TRBV5-1 and TRBJ1-1; tentatively, D is TRBD1 (6 bases). V shed 4 bases and J shed 3 bases, with 16 bases lying between them. This CDR3 has 15 residues. The V gene's germline CDR1 is SGHRS and CDR2 YFSETQ. CDR3 sequence: CASSTYRVGDTEAFF. The DNA for the CDR3 is TGCGCCAGCAGCACCTACAGGGTTGGTGACACTGAAGCTTTCTTT.

This sequence joins TRBV24-1 and TRBJ2-1; 15 bases align to TRBD2. Per germline, CDR1 KGHDR and CDR2 SFDVKD. The CDR3 loop spans 19 amino acids. After removal of 4 bases from V and 1 base from J, the junction contained 7 bases not matched to a gene. The CDR3, as DNA: TGTGCCACCAGTGACTCGGGACTAGCGGGGGGCGGGTCCTACAATGAGCAGTTCTTC. Translating it yields CATSDSGLAGGGSYNEQFF.

This clone has a single count. V gene TRBV5-1 combines with J gene TRBJ2-1; TRBD1 matches at 9 bases. This CDR3 has 17 residues. Per germline, CDR1 SGHRS and CDR2 YFSETQ. V was clipped by 4 bases and J by 2 bases; unmatched bases: 10. The CDR3 here is CASSHNTGTGTYNEQFF. The CDR3 DNA follows: TGCGCCAGCAGCCATAATACCGGGACAGGGACCTACAATGAGCAGTTCTTC.